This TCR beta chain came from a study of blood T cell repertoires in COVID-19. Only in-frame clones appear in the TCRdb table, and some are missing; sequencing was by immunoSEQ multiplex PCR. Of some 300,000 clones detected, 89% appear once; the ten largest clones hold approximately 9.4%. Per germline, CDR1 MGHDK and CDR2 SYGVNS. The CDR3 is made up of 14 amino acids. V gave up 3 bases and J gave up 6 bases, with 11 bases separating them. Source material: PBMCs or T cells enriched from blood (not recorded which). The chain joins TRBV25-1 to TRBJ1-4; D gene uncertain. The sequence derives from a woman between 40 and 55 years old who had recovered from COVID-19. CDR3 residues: CASSDPGSHEKLFF. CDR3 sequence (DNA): TGTGCCAGCAGTGACCCCGGGTCCCATGAAAAACTGTTTTTT.